The clone carrying this TCR beta chain has only a few counts. This entry is derived from a study of blood T cells in healthy people across ages. Trimming stripped 3 bases from V and 1 base from J, with 12 bases between. Germline lookup yields CDR1 KGHSH and CDR2 LQKENI. This CDR3 is built from 16 residues. Using a J-beta primer mix together with a sample-barcoded 5' primer, a second PCR was run for roughly 7 to 11 cycles. TCRdb reprocessed the 5' RACE reads with MiXCR, giving one entry per CDR3 protein. Of over 950,000 distinct CDR3 sequences in the sample, approximately 38% are singletons; the top ten hold less than 15%.

This receptor was identified in a man aged 18-30 years in good health. The chain combines TRBV18 with TRBJ2-2; D not resolved. Sequencing was carried out using blood. CDR3 amino acids: CASSPRLAENTGELFF. The DNA of the CDR3 is TGTGCCAGCTCACCTCGACTGGCGGAGAACACCGGGGAGCTGTTTTTT. Variable domain in full (rest from reference TRBV18 and TRBJ2-2): NAGVMQNPRHLVRRRGQEARLRCSPMKGHSHVYWYRQLPEEGLKFMVYLQKENIIDESGMPKERFSAEFPKEGPSILRIQQVVRGDSAAYFCASSPRLAENTGELFFGEGSRLTVL.